The rows below give T cell receptor beta chains drawn from one sample of a study of naive and memory T cell subsets. Via MiXCR, TCRdb re-called the UMI-ligation and nested PCR reads, giving one row per CDR3 protein. The sample contains over 130,000 distinct CDR3 sequences, about a fifth of which appear only once. What was sequenced was naive CD8+ T cells from blood. These receptors all come from a human donor in good health. Both conserved end residues are part of each CDR3. A D gene is named only where the DNA matches it firmly. A row's size may be missing; if present it is once, few, many or a size class.

J gene | V gene | clone size | D gene | CDR3 protein | CDR3 DNA
TRBJ2-7 | TRBV3-1 | NA | TRBD1 | CASSHPTGVGEQYF | TGTGCCAGCAGCCATCCAACAGGGGTCGGCGAGCAGTACTTC
TRBJ1-1 | TRBV3-1 | few | NA | CASSQGSTEAFF | TGTGCCAGCAGCCAAGGGAGCACTGAAGCTTTCTTT
TRBJ2-1 | TRBV27 | NA | TRBD2 | CASSFSGNFWDEQFF | TGTGCCAGCAGTTTTAGCGGGAACTTCTGGGATGAGCAGTTCTTC
TRBJ2-7 | TRBV11-2 | few | NA | CASSLDFGGGYEQYF | TGTGCCAGCAGCTTAGATTTCGGGGGCGGCTACGAGCAGTACTTC
TRBJ2-5 | TRBV4-3 | NA | TRBD2 | CASSQDRGSYQETQYF | TGCGCCAGCAGCCAAGATCGCGGGAGTTACCAAGAGACCCAGTACTTC
TRBJ2-7 | TRBV11-2 | NA | NA | CASTPMGGYEQYF | TGTGCCAGCACCCCCATGGGGGGTTACGAGCAGTACTTC
TRBJ2-7 | TRBV28 | NA | TRBD2 | CASSPTSGRLQYF | TGTGCCAGCAGTCCGACTAGCGGGAGGTTGCAGTACTTC
TRBJ2-1 | TRBV28 | many | TRBD1 | CASTPFWDRGLRNEQFF | TGTGCCAGCACCCCTTTTTGGGACAGGGGGCTGAGGAATGAGCAGTTCTTC
TRBJ1-6 | TRBV6-6 | NA | NA | CASSFPGVSHF | TGTGCCAGCAGTTTTCCAGGCGTAAGCCACTTT
TRBJ2-7 | TRBV4-1 | many | NA | CASSQGLGAYEQYF | TGCGCCAGCAGCCAAGGGCTGGGGGCCTACGAGCAGTACTTC
TRBJ2-7 | TRBV10-3 | many | NA | CAISESRGSYDSYEQYF | TGTGCCATCAGTGAGTCGAGGGGGTCCTATGACTCCTACGAGCAGTACTTC
TRBJ2-1 | TRBV15 | few | NA | CATSGRDSYNEQFF | TGTGCCACCAGCGGCAGGGACTCCTACAATGAGCAGTTCTTC
TRBJ2-3 | TRBV7-2 | few | NA | CASSPKILASTDTQYF | TGTGCCAGCAGCCCCAAAATACTCGCTAGCACAGATACGCAGTATTTT
TRBJ2-3 | TRBV29-1 | few | NA | CSVVLIADTQYF | TGCAGCGTTGTCCTGATCGCAGATACGCAGTATTTT
TRBJ2-1 | TRBV28 | few | TRBD2 | CASTMGLAGGDEQFF | TGTGCCAGCACCATGGGACTAGCGGGAGGCGATGAGCAGTTCTTC
TRBJ2-5 | TRBV28 | NA | NA | CASSFYGDPNGTQYF | TGTGCCAGCAGTTTTTACGGAGATCCCAACGGGACCCAGTACTTC
TRBJ2-7 | TRBV7-2 | NA | TRBD1 | CASSHGQGPGEQYF | TGTGCCAGCAGCCATGGACAGGGCCCGGGGGAGCAGTACTTC
TRBJ2-1 | TRBV12-3/TRBV12-4 | NA | NA | CASSTQGGEQFF | TGTGCCAGCAGTACACAGGGAGGTGAGCAGTTCTTC